The present T cell receptor beta chain was sequenced within a study of T cell repertoires in aging, cancer and after chemotherapy. Rearranged V-D-J TRB sequences were amplified with a mixed TRB-A/B primer pool. TCRdb fed the multiplex PCR reads into MiXCR, producing one record per CDR3 protein. Among under 2,500 distinct CDR3 sequences listed, roughly a quarter were seen once. TCR beta rearrangements were amplified from peripheral blood genomic DNA. By its share, this clonotype is medium-sized. This TCR was sampled from a human donor in good health. The sample taken for sequencing was blood.

CDR3 DNA sequence: TGCAGCGTTGGTAGGCAGTCCTACAATGAGCAGTTCTTC. Protein sequence: CSVGRQSYNEQFF. The chain employs TRBV29-1 and TRBJ2-1; D call uncertain. The CDR3 runs 13 residues. The germline CDR1 and CDR2 sequences are SQVTM and ANQGSEA. V was trimmed by 4 bases and J by 1 base, leaving 8 bases between them.